This T cell receptor beta chain was sequenced during a study of T cell repertoires in cytomegalovirus infection (dated by TCRdb to between 2018 and 2021). For the study in its entirety: The HLA type of each donor mattered for the analysis, because public TCR beta signatures pointed to carriage of CMV infection along with the matching HLA type.

Overall results and qualifications from the work: In both this cohort and an independent roughly 360-donor cohort, the cumulative frequency of public TCR beta family members distinguished carriers of CMV infection plus the relevant HLA type. In the ex vivo response, HLA-C-restricted CMV-specific TCR beta clonotypes were dominant, and in two of eight donors the single most frequent clonotype came from this HLA-C-restricted group.

This clonotype was seen many times. It has no known antigen specificity. Qualities for individual bases were not recorded, and no much larger clone is one base off. The sample was run on an Illumina HiSeq 1500. Using fastp at Q25 and MiXCR, TCRdb reprocessed the public reads and kept productive beta chains. Rows merge per CDR3 protein into single entries with the most common DNA and genes. This sample comprises about 400,000 distinct CDR3 sequences, over 15% of them detected only once. The top ten hold roughly 9% of the sample. This receptor was identified in a human donor in good health (CMV status not recorded). Some clones in this sample may be carry-over from other donors' samples. Input material: PBMCs.

The CDR3: CASSLGGGVNSPLHF. DNA sequence: TGTGCCAGCAGCCTAGGCGGGGGAGTTAATTCACCCCTCCACTTT. The chain is assembled from TRBV12-3 or TRBV12-4 and TRBJ1-6, with TRBD1 tentatively as D gene (5 bases match). At the junction V is shortened by 6 bases and J by 6 bases, with 15 bases in between. Inclusive of the bounding cysteine and phenylalanine, the CDR3 is 15 residues long. The only DNA kept is the CDR3, 45 bases in frame from the first base.